Below are 24 T cell receptor beta chains sequenced from a single sample in a study of PD-L1 blockade in urothelial cancer. Time point reported: pretreatment peripheral blood. Assay: immunoSEQ multiplex PCR; the TCRdb copy retains only in-frame clones and omits some. Altogether roughly 95,000 clones are present, about nine tenths being singletons, with the ten largest covering about 2%. The material sequenced was PBMCs, taken around atezolizumab (anti-PD-L1) treatment. These receptors all come from a man in his 60s with urothelial cancer.

The chain is built from TRBV18 and TRBJ2-1, with 9 bases lining up with TRBD2. With 0 bases clipped from V and 6 bases from J, the junction kept 6 bases outside the gene matches. Germline-derived CDR1 and CDR2 are KGHSH and LQKENI. CDR3 length: 16 amino acids. Here the CDR3 reads CASSPPGLATTNEQFF. DNA of the CDR3: TGTGCCAGCTCACCACCGGGACTAGCAACTACCAATGAGCAGTTCTTC. Drawing the rest from reference TRBV18 and TRBJ2-1, the complete variable domain is NAGVMQNPRHLVRRRGQEARLRCSPMKGHSHVYWYRQLPEEGLKFMVYLQKENIIDESGMPKERFSAEFPKEGPSILRIQQVVRGDSAAYFCASSPPGLATTNEQFFGPGTRLTVL.

V and J are TRBV28 and TRBJ1-1; D unclear. The germline gives CDR1 MDHEN, CDR2 SYDVKM. Trimming pared 5 bases from V and 2 bases from J, leaving 9 bases between. The CDR3 consists of 13 residues. This chain's CDR3 is CASSPRGNTEAFF. CDR3 nucleotide sequence: TGTGCCAGCAGTCCCCGGGGAAACACTGAAGCTTTCTTT. The whole variable domain, filled in from reference TRBV28 and TRBJ1-1, reads DVKVTQSSRYLVKRTGEKVFLECVQDMDHENMFWYRQDPGLGLRLIYFSYDVKMKEKGDIPEGYSVSREKKERFSLILESASTNQTSMYLCASSPRGNTEAFFGQGTRLTVV.

This clone was seen once. The chain carries TRBV28 and TRBJ1-3; 7 positions match TRBD1. The junction had 7 bases not matched to a gene; V was cut back by 4 bases and J by 1 base. Germline V gene data show CDR1 as MDHEN and CDR2 as SYDVKM. The length of the CDR3 is 16 residues. In DNA form, the CDR3 reads TGTGCCAGCAGTTCCACAGGGGAGAGGTCTGGAAACACCATATATTTT. Its protein product is CASSSTGERSGNTIYF.

CDR3 in amino acids: CASSDRVTGMNTEAFF. DNA for the CDR3: TGTGCCAGCAGTGATAGGGTGACAGGTATGAACACTGAAGCTTTCTTT. V is TRBV25-1 and J is TRBJ1-1; D might be TRBD1 (6 bases). Germline CDR1 and CDR2: MGHDK and SYGVNS. The V end was cut by 3 bases, the J end by 0 bases, with 14 bases between. The CDR3 totals 16 residues.

The V gene is TRBV6-5, the J gene TRBJ1-1, with 8 bases aligning to TRBD1. J was trimmed by 11 bases and V by 2 bases; bases with no gene match: 4. The V gene's germline CDR1 is MNHEY and CDR2 SVGAGI. The CDR3 sequence is 12 residues long. The CDR3 DNA follows: TGTGCCAGCAGTTACCGGACAGGGCAGGCTTTCTTT. Amino acids: CASSYRTGQAFF.

The chain carries TRBV10-3 and TRBJ1-1, with D perhaps TRBD1 (5 bases). Germline V lookup: CDR1 ENHRY, CDR2 SYGVKD. Between the trimmed V and J ends, which lost 7 bases and 0 bases, there was a span of 12 bases. The CDR3 runs 14 residues. The CDR3 is CAITPGGVNTEAFF. CDR3 DNA sequence: TGTGCCATCACCCCCGGGGGAGTGAACACTGAAGCTTTCTTT.

The chain is built from TRBV19 and TRBJ2-5; D perhaps matches TRBD1 (5 bases). The CDR3 covers 13 residues. V was trimmed by 3 bases and J by 3 bases, leaving 8 bases between them. CDR1 and CDR2 (germline): LNHDA, SQIVND (reference sequence). The CDR3 nucleotides are TGTGCCAGTAGTATTTCCAGGGAAGAGACCCAGTACTTC. It specifies CASSISREETQYF.

This clone was seen more than once but under ten times. V and J are TRBV7-3 and TRBJ1-1, with 8 bases lining up with TRBD1. Germline lookup yields CDR1 SGHTA and CDR2 FQGTGA. CDR3 length: 13 amino acids. V was pared by 5 bases and J by 3 bases, with 2 bases of the junction left unmatched. CDR3 in DNA: TGTGCCAGCAGCAGGACAGGGTACACTGAAGCTTTCTTT. Translating gives CASSRTGYTEAFF.

The chain employs TRBV5-4 and TRBJ1-2; a possible D gene is TRBD1 (5 bases). CDR1 and CDR2 (germline): SGHNT, YYREEE (reference sequence). With 0 bases removed from V and 1 base from J, the gap between germline ends came to 10 bases. The CDR3 covers 15 residues. The CDR3 protein is CASSLVGRDNYGYTF. DNA for the CDR3: TGTGCCAGCAGCTTGGTTGGCAGGGATAACTATGGCTACACCTTC.

The rearrangement joins TRBV19 to TRBJ2-2, with 13 positions matching TRBD2. V dropped 6 bases and J dropped 7; count of bases not matched to a gene: 8. Germline CDR1 reads LNHDA; CDR2 reads SQIVND (reference sequence). The CDR3 covers 16 residues. The DNA of the CDR3 is TGTGCCAGTAGGATTTTGGGACTAGCGGGGATCGGGGAGCTGTTTTTT. Its translation: CASRILGLAGIGELFF.

The rearrangement joins TRBV6-1 to TRBJ2-3, with 7 bases lining up with TRBD2. CDR3 length equals 18 residues. J gave up 5 bases and V 3 bases, and 17 bases lay outside the gene matches. In germline, CDR1 is MNHNS, CDR2 SASEGT. In DNA, the CDR3 is TGTGCCAGCAGTGAGTGGGAGGGCCACGTCGCCGGGATAGATACGCAGTATTTT. This encodes CASSEWEGHVAGIDTQYF.

This rearrangement joins TRBV5-1 to TRBJ2-2; perhaps TRBD1 as D (5 bases). The ends were cut back, 3 bases at V and 2 bases at J, with 14 bases in the middle. Germline V CDR1 and CDR2: SGHRS, YFSETQ. The CDR3 runs 16 residues. As DNA, the CDR3 is TGCGCCAGCAGCTCACTGACAGTGTCTAACACCGGGGAGCTGTTTTTT. It yields the protein CASSSLTVSNTGELFF.

The CDR3 DNA reads TGTGCCAGCAGCCTTGCAGGGGCCTCTCGGGAGACCCAGTACTTC. It translates to CASSLAGASRETQYF. J is TRBJ2-5 and V is TRBV7-3; perhaps TRBD1 as D (6 bases). This CDR3 is 15 amino acids long. Germline V gene data show CDR1 as SGHTA and CDR2 as FQGTGA. Trimming took off 5 bases at V and 5 bases at J, with 18 bases between the two ends. The full variable domain, in which reference TRBV7-3 and TRBJ2-5 provide the parts outside the CDR3, is GAGVSQTPSNKVTEKGKYVELRCDPISGHTALYWYRQSLGQGPEFLIYFQGTGAADDSGLPNDRFFAVRPEGSVSTLKIQRTERGDSAVYLCASSLAGASRETQYFGPGTRLLVL.

The chain uses TRBV11-3 and TRBJ2-3; tentative D call: TRBD2 (6 bases). Trimming took 3 bases from V and 2 from J, leaving 9 bases between them. Looked up from germline, CDR1 is SGHNT and CDR2 is YENEEA. The CDR3 has 14 residues. CDR3 nucleotide sequence: TGTGCCAGCAGCTTCGGCGGGGTCACAGATACGCAGTATTTT. Protein product: CASSFGGVTDTQYF. Combining the CDR3 with reference TRBV11-3 and TRBJ2-3 gives the whole variable domain EAGVVQSPRYKIIEKKQPVAFWCNPISGHNTLYWYLQNLGQGPELLIRYENEEAVDDSQLPKDRFSAERLKGVDSTLKIQPAELGDSAVYLCASSFGGVTDTQYFGPGTRLTVL.

This chain links TRBV7-8 with TRBJ1-3; D might be TRBD1 (6 bases). The CDR3 covers 16 residues. Looked up from germline, CDR1 is SGHVS and CDR2 is FQNEAQ. V was pared by 5 bases and J by 0 bases, with 14 bases between. CDR3 in DNA: TGTGCCAGCAGCCCGCGGACAGTCTCCTCTGGAAACACCATATATTTT. Translated: CASSPRTVSSGNTIYF. Using reference TRBV7-8 and TRBJ1-3 for the parts outside the CDR3, the full variable domain is GAGVSQSPRYKVAKRGQDVALRCDPISGHVSLFWYQQALGQGPEFLTYFQNEAQLDKSGLPSDRFFAERPEGSVSTLKIQRTQQEDSAVYLCASSPRTVSSGNTIYFGEGSWLTVV.

The CDR3 reads CASSFRTGLSYEQYF. The CDR3 coding sequence is TGTGCCAGCAGCTTCAGGACAGGGCTCTCGTACGAGCAGTACTTC. The chain combines TRBV5-6 with TRBJ2-7; TRBD1 aligns across 8 bases. Trimming took 2 bases from V and 4 from J; bases not matched to a gene: 8. Germline lookup yields CDR1 SGHDT and CDR2 YYEEEE. The CDR3 has 15 residues.

The rearrangement links TRBV29-1 to TRBJ2-5; no reliable D call. The germline V gene has CDR1 SQVTM and CDR2 ANQGSEA. V lost 8 bases and J lost 2, with 6 bases in between. The CDR3 extends over 10 amino acids. Here the CDR3 DNA reads TGCAGCACGGTTCAAGAGACCCAGTACTTC. Its translation: CSTVQETQYF. Complete variable domain (other parts from reference TRBV29-1 and TRBJ2-5): SAVISQKPSRDICQRGTSLTIQCQVDSQVTMMFWYRQQPGQSLTLIATANQGSEATYESGFVIDKFPISRPNLTFSTLTVSNMSPEDSSIYLCSTVQETQYFGPGTRLLVL.

This clone came up once. The gene calls are TRBV19 and TRBJ2-2; 9 positions match TRBD1. CDR1 LNHDA and CDR2 SQIVND come from the germline V gene (reference sequence). Trimming removed 6 bases from V and 5 bases from J; junction bases left unmatched: 7. The CDR3 is made up of 15 amino acids. CDR3 nucleotide sequence: TGTGCCAGTAGCCTACAGGGGGCAGGGACCGGGGAGCTGTTTTTT. Its protein is CASSLQGAGTGELFF.

J is TRBJ2-5 and V is TRBV11-2; D unclear. Germline lookup yields CDR1 SGHAT and CDR2 FQNNGV. The CDR3 is 13 residues long. V lost 5 bases to trimming and J lost 7 bases, with 14 bases between them. The CDR3 region is CASSPPRSGTQYF. The CDR3 DNA reads TGTGCCAGCAGCCCCCCTCGATCGGGGACCCAGTACTTC.

The chain links TRBV6-6 to TRBJ1-1; TRBD1 agrees at 10 bases. CDR3 length: 16 residues. From germline, CDR1 is MNHNY and CDR2 SVGAGI (reference sequence). J lost 4 bases, V lost 5 bases, and 10 bases had no gene match. For the CDR3, the DNA is TGTGCCAGCAGTCCGATCGGGACAGGGGCGATCACTGAAGCTTTCTTT. It codes for CASSPIGTGAITEAFF.

This sequence joins TRBV6-5 and TRBJ2-2, with a possible D match to TRBD1 (6 bases). The V end was cut by 2 bases, the J end by 1 base, with 8 bases between. Germline V CDR1 and CDR2: MNHEY, SVGAGI. The CDR3 has 15 residues. CDR3 sequence (DNA): TGTGCCAGCAGTTACGACAGGAGGAACACCGGGGAGCTGTTTTTT. The encoded protein is CASSYDRRNTGELFF.

As DNA, the CDR3 is TGCGCCAGCAGCTGGGGGACAGAGCCCTATGGCTACACCTTC. Translated, it gives CASSWGTEPYGYTF. The chain links TRBV5-1 to TRBJ1-2; 7 nucleotides align to TRBD1. Looked up from germline, CDR1 is SGHRS and CDR2 is YFSETQ. CDR3 size: 14 residues. The V segment lost 3 bases and the J segment 4 bases; nucleotides outside the gene matches: 6.

The chain is built from TRBV5-1 and TRBJ2-1; 10 bases map to TRBD2. Trimming cost V 4 bases and J 3 bases; bases outside gene matches: 13. Germline V CDR1 and CDR2: SGHRS, YFSETQ. This CDR3 is built from 18 residues. CDR3 loop: CASSGPDSGGSFYNEQFF. The DNA for the CDR3 is TGCGCCAGCAGCGGACCAGATAGCGGGGGGTCCTTCTACAATGAGCAGTTCTTC.

Written as DNA, the CDR3 is TGTGCCAGCAGCTCTCAGACGGGATACAATGAGCAGTTCTTC. Its protein product is CASSSQTGYNEQFF. The chain recombines TRBV5-6 with TRBJ2-1; a possible D gene is TRBD2 (5 bases). CDR1 and CDR2 from the germline V gene are SGHDT and YYEEEE. The CDR3 is 14 amino acids. V was clipped by 3 bases and J by 4 bases, with 11 bases between them.